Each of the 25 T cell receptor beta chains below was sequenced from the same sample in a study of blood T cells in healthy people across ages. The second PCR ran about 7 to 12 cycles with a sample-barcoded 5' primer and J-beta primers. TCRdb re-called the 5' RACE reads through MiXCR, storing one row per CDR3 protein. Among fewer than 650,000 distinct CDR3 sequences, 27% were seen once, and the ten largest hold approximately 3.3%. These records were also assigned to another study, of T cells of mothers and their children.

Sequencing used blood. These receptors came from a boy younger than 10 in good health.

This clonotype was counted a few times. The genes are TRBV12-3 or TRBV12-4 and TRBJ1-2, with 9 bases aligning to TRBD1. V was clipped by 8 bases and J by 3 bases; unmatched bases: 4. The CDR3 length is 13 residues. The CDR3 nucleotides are TGTGCCAGCCGGACAGGGGCGGACTATGGCTACACCTTC. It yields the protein CASRTGADYGYTF.

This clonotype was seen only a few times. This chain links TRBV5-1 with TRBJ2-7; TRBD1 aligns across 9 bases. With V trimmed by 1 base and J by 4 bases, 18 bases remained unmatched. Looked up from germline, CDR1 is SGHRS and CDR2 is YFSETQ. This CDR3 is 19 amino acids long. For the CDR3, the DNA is TGCGCCAGCAGCTTGTCGTTCCGGTTTGGTGGGACAGGGACGTACGAGCAGTACTTC. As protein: CASSLSFRFGGTGTYEQYF.

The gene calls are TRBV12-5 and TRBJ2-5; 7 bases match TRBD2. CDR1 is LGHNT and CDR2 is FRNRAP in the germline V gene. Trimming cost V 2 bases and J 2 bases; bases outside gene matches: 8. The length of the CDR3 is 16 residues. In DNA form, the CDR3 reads TGTGCTAGTGGTTTGACGACTGCGGGAGAGCAAGAGACCCAGTACTTC. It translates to CASGLTTAGEQETQYF.

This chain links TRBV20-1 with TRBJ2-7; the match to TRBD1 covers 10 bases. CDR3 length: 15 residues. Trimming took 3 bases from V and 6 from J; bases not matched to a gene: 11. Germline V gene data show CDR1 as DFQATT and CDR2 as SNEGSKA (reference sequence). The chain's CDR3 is CSAREGGTGVSEQYF. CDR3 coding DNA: TGCAGTGCTAGGGAAGGAGGGACAGGGGTCAGCGAGCAGTACTTC.

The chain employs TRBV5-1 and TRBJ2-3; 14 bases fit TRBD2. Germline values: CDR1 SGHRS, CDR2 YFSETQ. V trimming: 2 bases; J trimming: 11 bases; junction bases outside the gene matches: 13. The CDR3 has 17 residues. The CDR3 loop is CASSFAAGLAGGRKQYF. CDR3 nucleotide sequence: TGCGCCAGCAGCTTCGCGGCAGGACTAGCGGGGGGTCGAAAGCAGTATTTT.

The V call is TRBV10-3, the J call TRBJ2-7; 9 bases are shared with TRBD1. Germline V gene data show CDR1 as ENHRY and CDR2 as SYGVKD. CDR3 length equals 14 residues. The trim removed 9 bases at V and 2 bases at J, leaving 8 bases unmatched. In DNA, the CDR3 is TGTGCCATTCACTCGGACAGGGGAGCCTACGAGCAGTACTTC. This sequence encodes CAIHSDRGAYEQYF.

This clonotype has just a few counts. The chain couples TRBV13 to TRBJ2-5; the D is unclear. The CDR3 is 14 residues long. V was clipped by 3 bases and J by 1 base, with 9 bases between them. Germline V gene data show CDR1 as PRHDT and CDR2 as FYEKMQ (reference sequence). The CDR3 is CASSFAASQETQYF. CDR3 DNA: TGTGCCAGCAGCTTCGCAGCCTCCCAAGAGACCCAGTACTTC.

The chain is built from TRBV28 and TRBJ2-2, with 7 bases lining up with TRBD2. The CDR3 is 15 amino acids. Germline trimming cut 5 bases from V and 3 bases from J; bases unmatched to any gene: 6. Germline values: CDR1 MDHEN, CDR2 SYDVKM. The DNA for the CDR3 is TGTGCCAGCAGTCCTCGACTAGCCCACACCGGGGAGCTGTTTTTT. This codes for CASSPRLAHTGELFF. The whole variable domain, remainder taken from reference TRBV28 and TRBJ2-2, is DVKVTQSSRYLVKRTGEKVFLECVQDMDHENMFWYRQDPGLGLRLIYFSYDVKMKEKGDIPEGYSVSREKKERFSLILESASTNQTSMYLCASSPRLAHTGELFFGEGSRLTVL.

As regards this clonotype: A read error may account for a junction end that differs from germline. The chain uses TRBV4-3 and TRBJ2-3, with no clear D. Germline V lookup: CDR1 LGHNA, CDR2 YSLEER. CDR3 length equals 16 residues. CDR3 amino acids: CASSQEVERPTDAQYF. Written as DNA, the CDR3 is TGCGCCAGCAGCCAAGAGGTGGAGCGACCCACAGATGCGCAGTATTTT.

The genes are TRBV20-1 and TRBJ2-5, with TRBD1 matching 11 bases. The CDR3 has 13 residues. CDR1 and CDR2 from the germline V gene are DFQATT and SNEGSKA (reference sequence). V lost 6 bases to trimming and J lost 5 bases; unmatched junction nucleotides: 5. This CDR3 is CSARTGGWETQYF. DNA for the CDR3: TGCAGTGCCAGGACAGGGGGCTGGGAGACCCAGTACTTC.

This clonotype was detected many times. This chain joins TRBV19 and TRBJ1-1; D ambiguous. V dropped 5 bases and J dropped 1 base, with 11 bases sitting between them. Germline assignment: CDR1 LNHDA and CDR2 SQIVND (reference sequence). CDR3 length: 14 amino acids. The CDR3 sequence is CASSSRASNTEAFF. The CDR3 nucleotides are TGTGCCAGTAGTTCCCGGGCTTCGAACACTGAAGCTTTCTTT.

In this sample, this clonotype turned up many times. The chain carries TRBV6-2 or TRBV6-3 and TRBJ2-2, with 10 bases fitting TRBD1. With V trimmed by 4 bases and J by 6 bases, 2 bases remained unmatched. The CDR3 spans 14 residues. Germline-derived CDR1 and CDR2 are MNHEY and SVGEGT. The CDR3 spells CASSSGTGAGELFF. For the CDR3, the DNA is TGTGCCAGCAGTTCGGGGACAGGGGCCGGGGAGCTGTTTTTT.

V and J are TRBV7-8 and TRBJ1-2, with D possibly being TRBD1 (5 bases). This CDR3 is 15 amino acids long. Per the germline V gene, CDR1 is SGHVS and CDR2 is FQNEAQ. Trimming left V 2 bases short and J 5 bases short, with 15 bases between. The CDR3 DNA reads TGTGCCAGCAGCTTATACCAGGGTCCCTCTTATGGCTACACCTTC. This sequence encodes CASSLYQGPSYGYTF.

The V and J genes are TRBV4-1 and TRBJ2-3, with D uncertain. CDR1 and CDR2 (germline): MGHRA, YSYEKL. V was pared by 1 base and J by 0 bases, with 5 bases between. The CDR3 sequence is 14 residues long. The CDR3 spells CASSQVISTDTQYF. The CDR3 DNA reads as TGCGCCAGCAGCCAAGTTATCAGCACAGATACGCAGTATTTT.

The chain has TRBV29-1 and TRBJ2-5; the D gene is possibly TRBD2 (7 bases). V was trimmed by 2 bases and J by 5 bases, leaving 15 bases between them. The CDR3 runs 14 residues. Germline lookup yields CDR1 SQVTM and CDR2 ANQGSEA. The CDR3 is CSVELWGGQETQYF. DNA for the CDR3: TGCAGCGTTGAATTGTGGGGGGGCCAGGAGACCCAGTACTTC.

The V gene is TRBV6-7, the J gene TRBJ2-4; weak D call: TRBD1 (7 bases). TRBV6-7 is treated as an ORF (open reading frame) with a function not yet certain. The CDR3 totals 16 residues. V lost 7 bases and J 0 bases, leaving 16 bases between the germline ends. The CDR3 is CASTCQGGLAKNIQYF. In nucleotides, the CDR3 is TGTGCCAGCACATGCCAGGGGGGTTTAGCCAAAAACATTCAGTACTTC.

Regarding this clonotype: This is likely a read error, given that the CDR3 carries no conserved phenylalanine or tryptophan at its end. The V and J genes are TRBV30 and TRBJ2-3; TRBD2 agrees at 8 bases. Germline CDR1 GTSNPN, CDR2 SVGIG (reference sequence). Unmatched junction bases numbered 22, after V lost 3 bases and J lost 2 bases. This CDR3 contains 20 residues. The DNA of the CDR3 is TGTGCCTGGAGGTACCACTCCCTCGGGGTAGCGGGATACCTCACAGATACGCAGTATGTT. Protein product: CAWRYHSLGVAGYLTDTQYV.

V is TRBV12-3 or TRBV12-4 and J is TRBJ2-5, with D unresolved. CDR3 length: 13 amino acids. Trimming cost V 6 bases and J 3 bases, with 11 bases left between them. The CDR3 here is CASRSDGKETQYF. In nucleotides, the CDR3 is TGTGCCAGCAGGTCGGACGGTAAAGAGACCCAGTACTTC.

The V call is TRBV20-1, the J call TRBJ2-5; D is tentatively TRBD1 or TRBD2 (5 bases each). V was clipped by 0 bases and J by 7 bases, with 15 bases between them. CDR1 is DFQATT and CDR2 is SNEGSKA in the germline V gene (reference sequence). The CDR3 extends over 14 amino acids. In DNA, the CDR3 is TGCAGTGCTAGAGATCTCGGGACCTCGGGGACCCAGTACTTC. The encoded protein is CSARDLGTSGTQYF.

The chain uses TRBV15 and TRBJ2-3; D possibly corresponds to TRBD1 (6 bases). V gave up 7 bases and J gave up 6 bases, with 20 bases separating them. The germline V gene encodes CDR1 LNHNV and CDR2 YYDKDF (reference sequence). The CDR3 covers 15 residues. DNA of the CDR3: TGTGCCACCAAAGGACACTCTAGGGGGACGGATACGCAGTATTTT. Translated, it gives CATKGHSRGTDTQYF.

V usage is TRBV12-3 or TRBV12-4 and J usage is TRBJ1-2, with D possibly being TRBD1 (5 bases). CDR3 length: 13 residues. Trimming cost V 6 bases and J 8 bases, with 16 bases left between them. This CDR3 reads CASRLLRQGGYTF. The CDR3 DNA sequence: TGTGCCAGCAGACTCCTCCGGCAGGGCGGCTACACCTTC.

The DNA of the CDR3 is TGTGCCAGCAGCTGGGGCTTGTTCCAAGAGACCCAGTACTTC. Encoded protein: CASSWGLFQETQYF. The chain combines TRBV7-6 with TRBJ2-5; a possible D gene is TRBD1 (5 bases). This CDR3 has 14 amino acids. Between the trimmed V and J ends, which lost 4 bases and 1 base, there was a span of 10 bases. CDR1 and CDR2 (germline): SGHVS, FNYEAQ. The full variable domain, rest sourced from reference TRBV7-6 and TRBJ2-5, is GAGVSQSPRYKVTKRGQDVALRCDPISGHVSLYWYRQALGQGPEFLTYFNYEAQQDKSGLPNDRFSAERPEGSISTLTIQRTEQRDSAMYRCASSWGLFQETQYFGPGTRLLVL.

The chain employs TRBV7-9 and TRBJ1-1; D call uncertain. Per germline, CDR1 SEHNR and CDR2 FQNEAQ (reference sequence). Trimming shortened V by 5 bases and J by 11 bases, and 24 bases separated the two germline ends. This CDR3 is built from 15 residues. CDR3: CASSPGNSLPTRAFF. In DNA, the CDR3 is TGTGCCAGCAGCCCGGGTAACAGTTTACCAACGCGGGCTTTCTTT.

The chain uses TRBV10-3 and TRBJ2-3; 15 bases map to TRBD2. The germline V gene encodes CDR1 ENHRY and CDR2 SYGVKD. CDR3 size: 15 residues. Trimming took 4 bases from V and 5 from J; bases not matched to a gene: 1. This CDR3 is CAISGTSGRVDTQYF. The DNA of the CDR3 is TGTGCCATCAGTGGGACTAGCGGGAGGGTAGATACGCAGTATTTT.

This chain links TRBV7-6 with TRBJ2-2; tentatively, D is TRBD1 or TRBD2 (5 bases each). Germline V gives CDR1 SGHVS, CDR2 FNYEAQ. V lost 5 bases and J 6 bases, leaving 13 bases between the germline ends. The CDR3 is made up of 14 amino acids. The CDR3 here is CASSPAKGPGELFF. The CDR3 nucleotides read TGTGCCAGCAGCCCCGCGAAGGGACCCGGGGAGCTGTTTTTT.